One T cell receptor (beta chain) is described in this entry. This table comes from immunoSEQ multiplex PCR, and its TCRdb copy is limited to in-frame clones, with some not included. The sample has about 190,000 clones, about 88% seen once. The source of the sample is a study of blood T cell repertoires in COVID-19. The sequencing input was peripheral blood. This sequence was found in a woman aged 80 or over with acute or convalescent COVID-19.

CDR3 protein: CAISDSAGTGNSPLHF. CDR3 nucleotide sequence: TGTGCCATCAGTGACTCGGCCGGGACAGGGAACTCACCCCTCCACTTT. The gene calls are TRBV10-3 and TRBJ1-6; 9 positions agree with TRBD1. Germline lookup yields CDR1 ENHRY and CDR2 SYGVKD. This CDR3 region has 16 residues. The trim removed 3 bases at V and 10 bases at J, leaving 10 bases unmatched.